This TCR beta chain was identified in a study of OX40 agonist ivuxolimab in advanced cancers. Background on the study: Patients received ivuxolimab, an agonistic anti-OX40 (CD134) antibody. Patients were infused with ivuxolimab every 2 weeks at 0.01 to 10 mg/kg. Overall study results and limits: Some of the lowest clonal expansion was seen in partial responders at 0.1-3.0 mg/kg. Clonal expansion was seen in CD4+ and CD8+ blood T cells by week 6 at 0.1 to 3.0 mg/kg.

Profiled with immunoSEQ multiplex PCR; TCRdb holds only in-frame clones, not every one. The table records under 40,000 clones, around 81% of them present only once. This clone was observed a few times. What it binds is unknown. There are 14 residues in the CDR3. CDR1 is SGHDT, CDR2 YYEEEE, per germline. The ends were cut back, 2 bases at V and 5 bases at J, with 11 bases in the middle. The clonotype was recovered from an adult with an advanced solid tumor such as melanoma, head and neck, liver or kidney cancer. This sample comprised CD4+ or CD8+ T cells sorted from blood, obtained in a trial of the OX40 agonist ivuxolimab. The J gene is TRBJ1-5, the V gene TRBV5-6; tentatively, D is TRBD1 (5 bases). DNA of the CDR3: TGTGCCAGCAGCTTAGGGGTTTCGGATCAGCCCCAGCATTTT. It yields the protein CASSLGVSDQPQHF. Looking up the rest from reference TRBV5-6 and TRBJ1-5 gives the full variable domain: DAGVTQSPTHLIKTRGQQVTLRCSPKSGHDTVSWYQQALGQGPQFIFQYYEEEERQRGNFPDRFSGHQFPNYSSELNVNALLLGDSALYLCASSLGVSDQPQHFGDGTRLSIL.